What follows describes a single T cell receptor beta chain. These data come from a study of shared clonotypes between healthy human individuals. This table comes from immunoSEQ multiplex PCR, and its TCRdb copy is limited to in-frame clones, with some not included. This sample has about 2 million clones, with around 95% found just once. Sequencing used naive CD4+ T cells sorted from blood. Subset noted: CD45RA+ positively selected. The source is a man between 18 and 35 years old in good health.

This chain's CDR3 is CASSPGQGFKEKLFF. The DNA of the CDR3 is TGTGCCAGCAGTCCCGGACAGGGGTTCAAAGAAAAACTGTTTTTT. V usage is TRBV28 and J usage is TRBJ1-4; TRBD1 matches at 9 bases. CDR1 and CDR2 (germline): MDHEN, SYDVKM. V was pared by 5 bases and J by 8 bases, with 9 bases of the junction left unmatched. The CDR3 extends over 15 amino acids.